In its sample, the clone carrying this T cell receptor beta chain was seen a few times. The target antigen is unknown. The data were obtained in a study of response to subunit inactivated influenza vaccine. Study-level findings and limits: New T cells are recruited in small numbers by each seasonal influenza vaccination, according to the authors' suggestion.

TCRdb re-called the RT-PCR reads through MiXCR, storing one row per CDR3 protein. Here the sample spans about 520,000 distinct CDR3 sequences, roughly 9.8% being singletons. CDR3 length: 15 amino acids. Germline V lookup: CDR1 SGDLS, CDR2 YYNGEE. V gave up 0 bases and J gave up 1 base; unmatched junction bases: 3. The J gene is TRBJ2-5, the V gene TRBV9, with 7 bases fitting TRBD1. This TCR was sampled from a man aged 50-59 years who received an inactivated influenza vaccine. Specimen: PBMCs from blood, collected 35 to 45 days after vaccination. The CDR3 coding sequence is TGTGCCAGCAGCGTAGAACAGGGGCCCCAAGAGACCCAGTACTTC. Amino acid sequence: CASSVEQGPQETQYF.